These T cell receptor beta chains were read from a single sample in a study of early T cells in non-severe SARS-CoV-2 infection. TCRdb re-analysed the 5' RACE reads in MiXCR, keeping a single row per CDR3 protein. The sample consists of tens of thousands of distinct CDR3 sequences, roughly 18% of them appearing once. The source material was whole blood, sampled at baseline. These receptors were obtained from an adult who was a healthcare worker with PCR-confirmed SARS-CoV-2 infection or an uninfected control (not recorded which). CDR3s include the opening cysteine and the closing phenylalanine or tryptophan. A D gene is named only where the DNA matches it firmly. Size is stated for part of the rows, as once, few or many counts, or as a class when the clone is expanded.

TRBV18	NA	NA	TRBJ1-1	TGTGCCAGCTCACCCCAGGTGGAGAACACTGAAGCTTTCTTT	CASSPQVENTEAFF
TRBV5-5	NA	few	TRBJ2-2	TGTGCCAGCGGAAAATACACCAACGCGAACACCGGGGAGCTGTTTTTT	CASGKYTNANTGELFF
TRBV20-1	NA	NA	TRBJ1-2	TGCAGTGCTAGAAGGGCCAGTCACTATGGCTACACCTTC	CSARRASHYGYTF
TRBV27	NA	few	TRBJ1-5	TGTGCCAGCAGCCGCAAGGATAGCAATCAGCCCCAGCATTTT	CASSRKDSNQPQHF
TRBV18	NA	few	TRBJ2-5	TGTGCCAGTCAATACATGACCAGAGAGACCCAGTACTTC	CASQYMTRETQYF
TRBV18	NA	many	TRBJ1-3	TGTGCCAGCTCCCCAGGGACCGCCGGGAACCTTGGGTATTTT	CASSPGTAGNLGYF
TRBV28	NA	NA	TRBJ1-1	TGTGCCAGCATTAACAGGGATCAAGCTTTCTTT	CASINRDQAFF
TRBV18	NA	medium-sized	TRBJ2-2	TGTGCCAGCTCAAGCGCCGGGGAGCTGTTTTTT	CASSSAGELFF
TRBV12-3/TRBV12-4	TRBD1	few	TRBJ1-3	TGTGCCAGCAGTAAACGGACAGGGCAGGCAAACACCATATATTTT	CASSKRTGQANTIYF
TRBV4-1	NA	NA	TRBJ2-3	TGCGCCAGCAGCCAAGAGGGTGGCCTAGCGAGGACAGATACGCAGTATTTT	CASSQEGGLARTDTQYF
TRBV19	TRBD2	many	TRBJ2-1	TGTGCCAGTAGTTTTCGGACTAGCGGGGCCTACAATGAGCAGTTCTTC	CASSFRTSGAYNEQFF
TRBV11-2	NA	few	TRBJ1-1	TGTGCCAGCAGCTTAAATGGAGGGGGCACTGAAGCTTTCTTT	CASSLNGGGTEAFF
TRBV10-2	NA	NA	TRBJ2-3	TGCGCCAGCAGTGAGTGGGGGGGCGGCACAGATACGCAGTATTTT	CASSEWGGGTDTQYF
TRBV7-2	NA	NA	TRBJ2-2	TGTGCCAGCAGCCGACTAGGAAACACCGGGGAGCTGTTTTTT	CASSRLGNTGELFF
TRBV7-9	NA	NA	TRBJ2-7	TGTGCCAGCAGCTTTGGTGGGAACTCCTACGAGCAGTACTTC	CASSFGGNSYEQYF
TRBV7-9	NA	few	TRBJ2-7	TGTGCCAGCAGCTTTCGGCCCTACGAGCAGTACTTC	CASSFRPYEQYF
TRBV29-1	TRBD2	many	TRBJ2-7	TGCAGCGTGATAGCGGGGGTGACCTACGAGCAGTACTTC	CSVIAGVTYEQYF
TRBV12-3/TRBV12-4	TRBD1	few	TRBJ2-3	TGTGCCAGCGCCGGGACAGGGGTCCCAGATACGCAGTATTTT	CASAGTGVPDTQYF
TRBV27	TRBD2	NA	TRBJ2-7	TGTGCCAGCAGATCCTTGACTAGCGGGTCCCTCTACGAGCAGTACTTC	CASRSLTSGSLYEQYF
TRBV28	NA	NA	TRBJ2-1	TGTGCCAGCAGAGGGTTCAATGAGCAGTTCTTC	CASRGFNEQFF
TRBV6-5	TRBD1	NA	TRBJ1-2	TGTGCCAGCAGTGCAACGAGGACAGGGGGCTATGGCTACACCTTC	CASSATRTGGYGYTF
TRBV10-3	NA	NA	TRBJ2-1	TGTGCCATCAGTGATCGGGTTTACAATGAGCAGTTCTTC	CAISDRVYNEQFF